This T cell receptor (beta chain) derives from a study of T-cell memory formation after mild COVID-19. Findings of the study overall: Clones that contracted from day 15 to 85 had balanced CD4/CD8; later expanders were CD4+ biased. Shrinking CD4+ clones were chiefly CM and EM; CD8+ ones were chiefly EMRA.

V lost 6 bases and J lost 4; bases outside the gene matches: 4. This CDR3 region has 14 residues. Germline loops: CDR1 SQVTM, CDR2 ANQGSEA. Each CDR3 protein is one row after TCRdb ran MiXCR on the 5' RACE reads. Of about 130,000 distinct CDR3 sequences in the sample, 16% were seen once. Notes on this clonotype: Its antigen is undetermined.

The chain has TRBV29-1 and TRBJ2-1, with TRBD2 matching 12 bases. The TCR was taken from an adult woman who had mild COVID-19 (a few samples of this study predate the infection). Cell type and time point are not known. Sequencing was performed on PBMCs or a T cell subset sorted from them (not recorded which). CDR3 loop: CSVKTSGSYNEQFF. CDR3 nucleotides: TGCAGCGTAAAGACTAGCGGGAGTTACAATGAGCAGTTCTTC.